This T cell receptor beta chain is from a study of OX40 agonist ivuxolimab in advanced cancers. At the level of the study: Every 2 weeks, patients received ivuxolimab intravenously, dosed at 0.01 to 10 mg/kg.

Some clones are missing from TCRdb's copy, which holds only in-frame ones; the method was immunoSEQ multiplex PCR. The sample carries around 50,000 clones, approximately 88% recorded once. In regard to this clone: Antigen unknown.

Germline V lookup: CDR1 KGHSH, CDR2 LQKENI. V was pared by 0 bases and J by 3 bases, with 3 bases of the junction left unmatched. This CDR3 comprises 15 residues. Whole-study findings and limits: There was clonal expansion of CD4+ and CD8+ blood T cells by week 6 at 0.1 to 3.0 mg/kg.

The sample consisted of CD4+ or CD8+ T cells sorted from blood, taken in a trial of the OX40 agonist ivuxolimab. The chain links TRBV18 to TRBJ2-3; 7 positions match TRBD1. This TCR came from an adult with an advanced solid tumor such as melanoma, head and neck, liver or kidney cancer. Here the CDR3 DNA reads TGTGCCAGCTCACCACCCACAGGGGAAACAGATACGCAGTATTTT. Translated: CASSPPTGETDTQYF.